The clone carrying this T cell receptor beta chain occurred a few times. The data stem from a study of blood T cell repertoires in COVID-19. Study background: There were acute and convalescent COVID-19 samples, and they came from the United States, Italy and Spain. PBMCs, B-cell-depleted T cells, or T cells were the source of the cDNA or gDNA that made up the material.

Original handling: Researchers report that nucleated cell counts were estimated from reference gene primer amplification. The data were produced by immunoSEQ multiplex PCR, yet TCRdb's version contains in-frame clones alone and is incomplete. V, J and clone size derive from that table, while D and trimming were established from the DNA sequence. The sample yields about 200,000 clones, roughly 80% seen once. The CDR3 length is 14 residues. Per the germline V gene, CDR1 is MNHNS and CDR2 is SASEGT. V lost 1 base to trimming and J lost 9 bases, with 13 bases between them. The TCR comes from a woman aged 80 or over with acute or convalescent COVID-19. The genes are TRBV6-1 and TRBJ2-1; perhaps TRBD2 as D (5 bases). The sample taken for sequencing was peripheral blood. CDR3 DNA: TGTGCCAGCAGTGAAGGGCTCCCCCGGGGTGAGCAGTTCTTC. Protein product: CASSEGLPRGEQFF.